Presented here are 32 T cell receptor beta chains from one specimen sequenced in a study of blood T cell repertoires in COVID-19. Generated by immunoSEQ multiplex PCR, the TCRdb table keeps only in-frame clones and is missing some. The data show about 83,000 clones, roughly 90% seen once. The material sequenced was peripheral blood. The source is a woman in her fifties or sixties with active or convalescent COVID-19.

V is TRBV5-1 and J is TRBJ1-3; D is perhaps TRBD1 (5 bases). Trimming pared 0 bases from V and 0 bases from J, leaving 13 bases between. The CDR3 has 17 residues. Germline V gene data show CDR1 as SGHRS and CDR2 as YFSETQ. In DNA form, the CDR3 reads TGCGCCAGCAGCTTGGGGACATCTCGGATCTCTGGAAACACCATATATTTT. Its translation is CASSLGTSRISGNTIYF.

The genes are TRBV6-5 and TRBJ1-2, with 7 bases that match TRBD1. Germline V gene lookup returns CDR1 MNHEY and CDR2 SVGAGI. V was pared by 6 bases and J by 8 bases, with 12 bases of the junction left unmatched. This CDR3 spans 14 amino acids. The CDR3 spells CASRGTERNTGYTF. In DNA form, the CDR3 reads TGTGCCAGCAGGGGGACAGAGAGAAATACAGGCTACACCTTC.

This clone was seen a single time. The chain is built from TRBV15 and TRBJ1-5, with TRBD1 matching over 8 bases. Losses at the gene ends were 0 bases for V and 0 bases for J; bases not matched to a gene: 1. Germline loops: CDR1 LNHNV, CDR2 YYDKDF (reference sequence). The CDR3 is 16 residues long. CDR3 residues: CATSRDQGASNQPQHF. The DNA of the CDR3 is TGTGCCACCAGCAGAGATCAGGGGGCTAGCAATCAGCCCCAGCATTTT.

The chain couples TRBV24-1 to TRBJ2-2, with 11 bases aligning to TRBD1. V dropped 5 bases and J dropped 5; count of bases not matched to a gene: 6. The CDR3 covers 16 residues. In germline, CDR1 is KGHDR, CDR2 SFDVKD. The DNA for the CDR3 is TGTGCCACCAGTGGGCCCGGACAGGGGGCGACCGGGGAGCTGTTTTTT. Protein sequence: CATSGPGQGATGELFF.

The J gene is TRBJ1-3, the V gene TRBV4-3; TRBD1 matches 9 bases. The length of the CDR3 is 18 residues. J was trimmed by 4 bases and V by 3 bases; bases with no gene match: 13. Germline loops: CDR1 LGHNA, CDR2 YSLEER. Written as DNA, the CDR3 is TGCGCCAGCAGCCACGGGACAGGGAAACTGAGCTCAGGAAACACCATATATTTT. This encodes CASSHGTGKLSSGNTIYF.

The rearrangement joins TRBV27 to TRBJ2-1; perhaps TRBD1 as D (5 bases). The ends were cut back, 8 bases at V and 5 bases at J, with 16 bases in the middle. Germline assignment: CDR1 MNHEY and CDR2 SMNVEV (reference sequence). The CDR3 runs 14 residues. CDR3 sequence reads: CASRIRQNHNEQFF. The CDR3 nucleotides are TGTGCCAGCCGCATACGACAGAACCACAATGAGCAGTTCTTC.

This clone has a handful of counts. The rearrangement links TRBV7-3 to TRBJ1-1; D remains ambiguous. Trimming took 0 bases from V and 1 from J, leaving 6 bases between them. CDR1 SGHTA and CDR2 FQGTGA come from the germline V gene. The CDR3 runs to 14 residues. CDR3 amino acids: CASSLTGPNTEAFF. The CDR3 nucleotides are TGTGCCAGCAGCTTAACGGGCCCGAACACTGAAGCTTTCTTT.

Written as DNA, the CDR3 is TGTGCCAGCAGCTTACACGGGTCTCAAGAGACCCAGTACTTC. As protein: CASSLHGSQETQYF. This sequence joins TRBV7-8 and TRBJ2-5, with D unclear. The ends were cut back, 2 bases at V and 2 bases at J, with 9 bases in the middle. Germline CDR1 SGHVS, CDR2 FQNEAQ. The CDR3 consists of 14 residues.

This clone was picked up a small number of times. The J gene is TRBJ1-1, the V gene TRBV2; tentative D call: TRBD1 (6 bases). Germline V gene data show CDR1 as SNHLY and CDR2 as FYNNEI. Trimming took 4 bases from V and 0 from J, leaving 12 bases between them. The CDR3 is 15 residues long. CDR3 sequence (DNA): TGTGCCAGCAGTGTCCCGGGACACTTGAACACTGAAGCTTTCTTT. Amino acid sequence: CASSVPGHLNTEAFF.

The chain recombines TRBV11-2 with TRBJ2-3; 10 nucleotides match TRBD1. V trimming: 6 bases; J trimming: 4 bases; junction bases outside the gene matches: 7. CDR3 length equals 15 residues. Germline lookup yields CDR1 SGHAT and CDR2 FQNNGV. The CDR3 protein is CASSLRQGAADTQYF. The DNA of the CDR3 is TGTGCCAGCAGTCTCCGACAGGGGGCGGCAGATACGCAGTATTTT.

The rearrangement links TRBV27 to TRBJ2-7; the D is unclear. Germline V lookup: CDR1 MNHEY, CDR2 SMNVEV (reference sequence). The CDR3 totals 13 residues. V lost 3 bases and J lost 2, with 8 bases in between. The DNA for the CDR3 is TGTGCCAGCAGTTTTGGGCAGCCCTACGAGCAGTACTTC. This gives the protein CASSFGQPYEQYF.

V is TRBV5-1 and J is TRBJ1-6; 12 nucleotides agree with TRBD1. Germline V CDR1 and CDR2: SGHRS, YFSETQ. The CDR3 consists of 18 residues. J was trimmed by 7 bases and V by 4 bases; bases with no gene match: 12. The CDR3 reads CASSRFPGQGAENSPLHF. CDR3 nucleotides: TGCGCCAGCAGCCGGTTTCCGGGACAGGGGGCTGAAAATTCACCCCTCCACTTT.

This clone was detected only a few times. The CDR3 spells CASSLETGFSPLHF. The CDR3 region has the DNA TGCGCCAGCAGCTTGGAGACAGGGTTTTCACCCCTCCACTTT. The chain couples TRBV5-1 to TRBJ1-6; 7 nucleotides align to TRBD1. Germline lookup yields CDR1 SGHRS and CDR2 YFSETQ. V lost 0 bases to trimming and J lost 9 bases; unmatched junction nucleotides: 3. The CDR3 length is 14 residues.

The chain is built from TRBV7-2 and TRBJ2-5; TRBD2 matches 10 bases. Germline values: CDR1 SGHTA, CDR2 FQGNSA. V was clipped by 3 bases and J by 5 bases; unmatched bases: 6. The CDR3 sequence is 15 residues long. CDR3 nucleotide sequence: TGTGCCAGCAGCTTTCCTAGCGGGGGACGGGAGACCCAGTACTTC. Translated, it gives CASSFPSGGRETQYF.

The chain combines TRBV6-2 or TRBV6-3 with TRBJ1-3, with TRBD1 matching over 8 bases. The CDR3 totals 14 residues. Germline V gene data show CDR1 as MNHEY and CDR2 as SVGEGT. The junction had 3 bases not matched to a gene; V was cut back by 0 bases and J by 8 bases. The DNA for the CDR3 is TGTGCCAGCAGTTACTCTTCCAGGGGGCACACCATATATTTT. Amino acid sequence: CASSYSSRGHTIYF.

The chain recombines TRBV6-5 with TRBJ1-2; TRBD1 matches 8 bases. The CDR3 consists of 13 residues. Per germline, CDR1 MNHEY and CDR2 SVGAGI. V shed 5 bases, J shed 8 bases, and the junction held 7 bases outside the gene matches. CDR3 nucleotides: TGTGCCAGCAGTCGGGACAGGCGGCGGGGCTACACCTTC. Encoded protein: CASSRDRRRGYTF.

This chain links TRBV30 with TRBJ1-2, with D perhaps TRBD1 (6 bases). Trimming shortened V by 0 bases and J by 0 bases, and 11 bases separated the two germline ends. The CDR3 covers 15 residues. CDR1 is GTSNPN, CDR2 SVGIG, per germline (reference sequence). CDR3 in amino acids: CAWSVGTKSNYGYTF. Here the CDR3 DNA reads TGTGCCTGGAGTGTCGGGACAAAATCTAACTATGGCTACACCTTC.

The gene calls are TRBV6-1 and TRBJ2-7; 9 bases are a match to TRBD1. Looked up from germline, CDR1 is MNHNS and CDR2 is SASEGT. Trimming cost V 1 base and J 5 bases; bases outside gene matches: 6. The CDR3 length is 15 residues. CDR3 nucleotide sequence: TGTGCCAGCAGTGAAGGGGGGACAGGGTCGGACGAGCAGTACTTC. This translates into CASSEGGTGSDEQYF.

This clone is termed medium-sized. The CDR3 nucleotides read TGTGCCACCAGTGGTACTGGGGCCAATGAGCAGTTCTTC. Protein product: CATSGTGANEQFF. This chain uses TRBV24-1 with TRBJ2-1, with a weak D call TRBD1 (5 bases). The V end was cut by 5 bases, the J end by 6 bases, with 10 bases between. Germline-derived CDR1 and CDR2 are KGHDR and SFDVKD. The CDR3 has 13 residues.

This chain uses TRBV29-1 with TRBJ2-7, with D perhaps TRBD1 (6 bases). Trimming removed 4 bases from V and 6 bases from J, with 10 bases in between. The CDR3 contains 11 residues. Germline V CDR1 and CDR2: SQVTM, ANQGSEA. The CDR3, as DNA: TGCAGCGTTGGAAGAGGGGGCGAGCAGTACTTC. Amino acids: CSVGRGGEQYF.

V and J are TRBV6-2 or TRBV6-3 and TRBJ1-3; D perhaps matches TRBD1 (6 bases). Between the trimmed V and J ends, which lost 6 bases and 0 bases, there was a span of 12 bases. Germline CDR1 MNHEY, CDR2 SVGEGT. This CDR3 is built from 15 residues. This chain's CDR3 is CASSLTTGSGNTIYF. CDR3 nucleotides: TGTGCCAGCAGCTTGACGACAGGCTCTGGAAACACCATATATTTT.

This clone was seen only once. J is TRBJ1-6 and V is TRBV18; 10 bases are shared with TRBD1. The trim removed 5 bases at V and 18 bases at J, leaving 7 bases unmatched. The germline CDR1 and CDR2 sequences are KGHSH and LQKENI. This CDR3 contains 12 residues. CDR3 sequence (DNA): TGTGCCAGCTCATCCGGGACAGGGGAGGGCCACTTT. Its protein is CASSSGTGEGHF. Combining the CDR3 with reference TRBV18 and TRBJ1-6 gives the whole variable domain NAGVMQNPRHLVRRRGQEARLRCSPMKGHSHVYWYRQLPEEGLKFMVYLQKENIIDESGMPKERFSAEFPKEGPSILRIQQVVRGDSAAYFCASSSGTGEGHFGNGTRLTVT.

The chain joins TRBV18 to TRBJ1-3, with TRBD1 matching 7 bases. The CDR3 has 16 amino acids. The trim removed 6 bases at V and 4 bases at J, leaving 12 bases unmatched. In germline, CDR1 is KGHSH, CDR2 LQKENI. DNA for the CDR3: TGTGCCAGCTCCAAATCGGGACAGCGCCGCGGAAACACCATATATTTT. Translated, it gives CASSKSGQRRGNTIYF.

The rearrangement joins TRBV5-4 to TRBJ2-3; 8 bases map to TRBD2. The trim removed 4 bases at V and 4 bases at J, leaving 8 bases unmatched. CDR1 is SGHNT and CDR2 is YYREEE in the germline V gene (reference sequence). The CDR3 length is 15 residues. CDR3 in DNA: TGTGCCAGCAGCCCCGGCGGGGGGATGTCAGATACGCAGTATTTT. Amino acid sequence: CASSPGGGMSDTQYF.

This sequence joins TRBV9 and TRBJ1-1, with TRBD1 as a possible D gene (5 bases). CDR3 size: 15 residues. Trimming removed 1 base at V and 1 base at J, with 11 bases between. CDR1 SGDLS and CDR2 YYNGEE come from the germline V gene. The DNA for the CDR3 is TGTGCCAGCAGCGTAACGGCGGGGGAGAACACTGAAGCTTTCTTT. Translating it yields CASSVTAGENTEAFF.

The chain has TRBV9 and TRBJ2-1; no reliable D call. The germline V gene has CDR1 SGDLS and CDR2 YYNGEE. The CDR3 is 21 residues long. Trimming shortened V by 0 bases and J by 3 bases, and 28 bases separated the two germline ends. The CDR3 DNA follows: TGTGCCAGCAGCGTAGTGGAGAGCCCCGATGGCTTAAGCCCCCGCTACAATGAGCAGTTCTTC. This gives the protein CASSVVESPDGLSPRYNEQFF.

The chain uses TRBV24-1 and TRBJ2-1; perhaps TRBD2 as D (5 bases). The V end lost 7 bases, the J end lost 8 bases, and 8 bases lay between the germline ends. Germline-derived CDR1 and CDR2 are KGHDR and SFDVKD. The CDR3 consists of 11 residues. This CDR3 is CATSRGHEQFF. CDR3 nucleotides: TGTGCCACCAGCCGAGGGCATGAGCAGTTCTTC.

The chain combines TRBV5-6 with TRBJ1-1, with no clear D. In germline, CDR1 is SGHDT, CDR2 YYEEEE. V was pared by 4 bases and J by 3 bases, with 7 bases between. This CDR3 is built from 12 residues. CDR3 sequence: CASSLEDTEAFF. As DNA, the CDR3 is TGTGCCAGCAGCCTAGAGGACACTGAAGCTTTCTTT.

CDR3 coding DNA: TGTGCCAGCAGCTTAAAGGGCGGGGGGACGGATACGCAGTATTTT. This codes for CASSLKGGGTDTQYF. The chain combines TRBV7-7 with TRBJ2-3, with 8 bases matching TRBD2. From germline, CDR1 is SSHAT and CDR2 FNYEAQ (reference sequence). V dropped 2 bases and J dropped 6; count of bases not matched to a gene: 7. This CDR3 has 15 amino acids.

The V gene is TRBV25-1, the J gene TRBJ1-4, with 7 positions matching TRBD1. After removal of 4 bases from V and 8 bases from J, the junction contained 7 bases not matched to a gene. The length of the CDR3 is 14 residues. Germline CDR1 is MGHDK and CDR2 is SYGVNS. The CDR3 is CASSGLGTAEKLFF. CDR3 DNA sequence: TGTGCCAGCAGTGGCCTAGGGACAGCCGAAAAACTGTTTTTT.

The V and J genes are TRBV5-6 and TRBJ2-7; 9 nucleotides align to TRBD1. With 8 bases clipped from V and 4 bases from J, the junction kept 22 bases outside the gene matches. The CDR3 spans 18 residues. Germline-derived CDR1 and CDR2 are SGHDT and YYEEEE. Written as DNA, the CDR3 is TGTGCCAGTTTGAGGCGGACAGGGGATACCTCAGGTCTATACGAGCAGTACTTC. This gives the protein CASLRRTGDTSGLYEQYF.

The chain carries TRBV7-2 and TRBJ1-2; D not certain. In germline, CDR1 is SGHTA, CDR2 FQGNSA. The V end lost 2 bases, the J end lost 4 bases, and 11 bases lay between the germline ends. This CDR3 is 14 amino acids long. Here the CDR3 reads CASSLSGNPYGYTF. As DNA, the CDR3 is TGTGCCAGCAGCTTATCGGGGAATCCCTATGGCTACACCTTC.